These 19 T cell receptor beta chains were all obtained from the same sample, sequenced in a study of cytomegalovirus exposure and HLA in healthy donors. PCR amplification relied on 60 Vbeta primers (plus 13 Jbeta primers). Libraries were prepared by immunoSEQ multiplex PCR; TCRdb keeps only in-frame clonotypes and omits some of them. The sample has about 160,000 clones, around 80% seen once. Specimen: PBMCs. These receptors came from a man younger than 35 in good health and CMV-seronegative.

The J gene is TRBJ2-7, the V gene TRBV5-6; 10 positions agree with TRBD2. The CDR3 runs to 17 residues. Germline values: CDR1 SGHDT, CDR2 YYEEEE. V shed 0 bases and J 3 bases; nucleotides not matched to a gene: 9. The CDR3: CASSLATSGRTLYEQYF. The CDR3 nucleotides are TGTGCCAGCAGCTTGGCGACTAGCGGGCGCACCCTCTACGAGCAGTACTTC.

The V call is TRBV10-1, the J call TRBJ1-5; D perhaps matches TRBD1 (6 bases). The germline V gene encodes CDR1 WNHNN and CDR2 SYGVQD (reference sequence). The CDR3 totals 13 residues. V lost 7 bases and J lost 4, with 11 bases in between. The CDR3 sequence is CASITRGNQPQHF. In DNA, the CDR3 is TGCGCCAGCATAACCAGGGGTAATCAGCCCCAGCATTTT.

V gene TRBV6-5 combines with J gene TRBJ2-7; 8 bases agree with TRBD1. V was pared by 8 bases and J by 1 base, with 7 bases of the junction left unmatched. The CDR3 contains 14 residues. CDR1 is MNHEY, CDR2 SVGAGI, per germline. The CDR3 coding sequence is TGTGCCAGCTTGGCCAGGGACAGGTCCTACGAGCAGTACTTC. This codes for CASLARDRSYEQYF.

The V gene is TRBV5-1, the J gene TRBJ1-3, with unresolved D. V was trimmed by 4 bases and J by 4 bases, leaving 15 bases between them. In germline, CDR1 is SGHRS, CDR2 YFSETQ. The CDR3 is 15 residues long. The CDR3 here is CASSAPEERGNTIYF. CDR3 DNA: TGCGCCAGCAGCGCCCCCGAGGAAAGGGGAAACACCATATATTTT.

The V gene is TRBV4-1, the J gene TRBJ2-7; a weak D match, TRBD1 (6 bases). CDR3 length: 14 residues. Looked up from germline, CDR1 is MGHRA and CDR2 is YSYEKL. Trimming removed 2 bases at V and 2 bases at J, with 10 bases between. The CDR3 nucleotides read TGCGCCAGCAGCCAATTGGACAGAGCCTACGAGCAGTACTTC. This encodes CASSQLDRAYEQYF.

The chain has TRBV5-1 and TRBJ2-1; 14 bases are shared with TRBD2. There are 16 residues in the CDR3. With V trimmed by 5 bases and J by 4 bases, 5 bases remained unmatched. Per the germline V gene, CDR1 is SGHRS and CDR2 is YFSETQ. The CDR3 is CASRPGTSGGYNEQFF. The CDR3 nucleotides are TGCGCCAGCAGGCCCGGGACTAGCGGGGGATACAATGAGCAGTTCTTC. Full variable domain (remainder filled in from reference TRBV5-1 and TRBJ2-1): KAGVTQTPRYLIKTRGQQVTLSCSPISGHRSVSWYQQTPGQGLQFLFEYFSETQRNKGNFPGRFSGRQFSNSRSEMNVSTLELGDSALYLCASRPGTSGGYNEQFFGPGTRLTVL.

The rearrangement uses TRBV29-1 and TRBJ1-1; no reliable D call. V gave up 7 bases and J gave up 3 bases, with 21 bases separating them. The CDR3 length is 15 residues. CDR1 and CDR2 (germline): SQVTM, ANQGSEA. CDR3 loop: CSGRRGPGRDTEAFF. In DNA form, the CDR3 reads TGCAGCGGCCGGAGAGGCCCGGGTAGAGACACTGAAGCTTTCTTT.

The chain uses TRBV5-1 and TRBJ2-5; maybe TRBD2 (7 bases). Looked up from germline, CDR1 is SGHRS and CDR2 is YFSETQ. The ends were cut back, 0 bases at V and 6 bases at J, with 12 bases in the middle. The CDR3 has 14 residues. The CDR3 loop is CASSLGGGAKTQYF. The DNA for the CDR3 is TGCGCCAGCAGCTTGGGAGGGGGGGCAAAGACCCAGTACTTC.

This clone showed up just a few times. The CDR3 reads CASSVGTGGYEQFF. In nucleotides, the CDR3 is TGTGCCAGCAGCGTCGGGACAGGGGGTTATGAGCAGTTCTTC. V and J are TRBV11-2 and TRBJ2-1; 11 positions match TRBD1. Germline CDR1 SGHAT, CDR2 FQNNGV. Trimming at V came to 5 bases and at J to 8 bases, leaving 5 bases not matched to a gene. There are 14 residues in the CDR3. Full variable domain (missing parts from reference TRBV11-2 and TRBJ2-1): EAGVAQSPRYKIIEKRQSVAFWCNPISGHATLYWYQQILGQGPKLLIQFQNNGVVDDSQLPKDRFSAERLKGVDSTLKIQPAKLEDSAVYLCASSVGTGGYEQFFGPGTRLTVL.

The chain employs TRBV6-1 and TRBJ1-2, with 10 bases fitting TRBD1. The CDR3 is 13 amino acids. The ends lost 8 bases at V and 8 bases at J; junction bases unmatched: 8. Germline CDR1 reads MNHNS; CDR2 reads SASEGT. The CDR3: CASRRQGAIGYTF. The CDR3, as DNA: TGTGCCAGCCGGAGACAGGGGGCAATCGGCTACACCTTC.

This chain uses TRBV28 with TRBJ2-2; TRBD1 agrees at 7 bases. Germline lookup yields CDR1 MDHEN and CDR2 SYDVKM. V lost 5 bases and J lost 1; bases outside the gene matches: 7. The CDR3 loop spans 16 amino acids. CDR3 nucleotide sequence: TGTGCCAGCAGTCTCTCCGGGACAGAGAACACCGGGGAGCTGTTTTTT. Its translation is CASSLSGTENTGELFF.

This chain connects TRBV6-5 to TRBJ1-4; D is perhaps TRBD1 (6 bases). Trimming took 7 bases from V and 8 from J, leaving 11 bases between them. Germline V gives CDR1 MNHEY, CDR2 SVGAGI. This CDR3 comprises 12 residues. The chain's CDR3 is CASNPGDEKLFF. The CDR3 DNA follows: TGTGCCAGCAACCCAGGGGACGAAAAACTGTTTTTT.

This chain links TRBV5-1 with TRBJ2-7; 9 nucleotides agree with TRBD1. CDR3 length equals 15 residues. CDR1 SGHRS and CDR2 YFSETQ come from the germline V gene. Trimming took 2 bases from V and 1 from J; bases not matched to a gene: 4. The chain's CDR3 is CASSFTGGGSYEQYF. CDR3 sequence (DNA): TGCGCCAGCAGCTTCACAGGGGGCGGTTCCTACGAGCAGTACTTC.

This clone was counted between two and nine times. The gene calls are TRBV6-1 and TRBJ1-5; D is possibly TRBD1 (5 bases). The V end lost 9 bases, the J end lost 3 bases, and 18 bases lay between the germline ends. The CDR3 covers 15 residues. Germline CDR1 MNHNS, CDR2 SASEGT. The CDR3: CASLRDLGANQPQHF. In DNA, the CDR3 is TGTGCCAGTTTACGGGACTTGGGCGCCAATCAGCCCCAGCATTTT.

This clone was found once. The rearrangement links TRBV6-1 to TRBJ2-7; 8 bases are shared with TRBD2. Germline V CDR1 and CDR2: MNHNS, SASEGT. The CDR3 has 15 amino acids. V lost 7 bases to trimming and J lost 0 bases; unmatched junction nucleotides: 8. The CDR3, as DNA: TGTGCCAGCACGACGGGGGGGGGCGCCTCCTACGAGCAGTACTTC. It codes for CASTTGGGASYEQYF.

The chain couples TRBV5-4 to TRBJ2-1; no clear D gene. The V gene's germline CDR1 is SGHNT and CDR2 YYREEE (reference sequence). Deletions cut 4 bases from V and 9 bases from J, with 14 bases between. The CDR3 is 13 amino acids. The CDR3 region is CASSHDHRTEQFF. The CDR3, as DNA: TGTGCCAGCAGCCATGATCATAGAACTGAGCAGTTCTTC.

The rearrangement joins TRBV5-1 to TRBJ2-1; no clear D. This CDR3 spans 13 amino acids. V lost 4 bases and J lost 8, with 13 bases in between. The germline gives CDR1 SGHRS, CDR2 YFSETQ. The CDR3 region is CASSPMSGYEQFF. The CDR3, as DNA: TGCGCCAGCAGCCCAATGTCAGGCTATGAGCAGTTCTTC.

This chain uses TRBV7-6 with TRBJ2-2; 10 bases are shared with TRBD1. The CDR3 loop spans 17 amino acids. J gave up 6 bases and V 5 bases, and 12 bases lay outside the gene matches. From germline, CDR1 is SGHVS and CDR2 FNYEAQ. The CDR3 nucleotides read TGTGCCAGCAGCCCACGACCGGGACAGGGGTTGGCCGGGGAGCTGTTTTTT. This sequence encodes CASSPRPGQGLAGELFF.

This chain uses TRBV28 with TRBJ1-5; D is possibly TRBD1 (6 bases). This CDR3 has 15 residues. The V and J ends lost 7 bases and 2 bases respectively, with 15 bases between them. Per germline, CDR1 MDHEN and CDR2 SYDVKM. The CDR3 bases are TGTGCCAGCATTCAAGGGGGGGTCGGCAATCAGCCCCAGCATTTT. Its translation is CASIQGGVGNQPQHF.